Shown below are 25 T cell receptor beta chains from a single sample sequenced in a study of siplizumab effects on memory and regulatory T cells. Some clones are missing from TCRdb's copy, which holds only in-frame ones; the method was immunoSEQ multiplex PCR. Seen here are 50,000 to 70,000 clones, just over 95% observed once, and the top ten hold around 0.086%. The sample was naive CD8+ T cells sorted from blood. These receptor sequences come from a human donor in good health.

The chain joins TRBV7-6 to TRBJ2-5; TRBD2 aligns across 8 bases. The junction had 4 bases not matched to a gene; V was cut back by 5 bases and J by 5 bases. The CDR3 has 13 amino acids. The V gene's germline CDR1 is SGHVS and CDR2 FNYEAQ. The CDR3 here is CASSHGTSETQYF. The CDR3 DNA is TGTGCCAGCAGCCACGGGACTAGTGAGACCCAGTACTTC.

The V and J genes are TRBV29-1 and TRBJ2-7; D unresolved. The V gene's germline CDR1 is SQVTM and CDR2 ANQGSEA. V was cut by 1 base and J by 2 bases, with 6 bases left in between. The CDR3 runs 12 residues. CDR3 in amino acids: CSVEGLTYEQYF. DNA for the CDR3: TGCAGCGTTGAAGGACTTACCTACGAGCAGTACTTC.

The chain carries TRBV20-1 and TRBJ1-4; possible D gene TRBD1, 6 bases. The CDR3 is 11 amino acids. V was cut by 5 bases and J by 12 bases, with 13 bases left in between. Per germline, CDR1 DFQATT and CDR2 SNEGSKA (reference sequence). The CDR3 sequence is CSAQSRGELFF. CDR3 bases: TGCAGTGCTCAATCAAGGGGGGAACTGTTTTTT.

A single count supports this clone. CDR3 residues: CASSQDGRAGGSEQYF. CDR3 DNA sequence: TGCGCCAGCAGCCAAGATGGGAGAGCAGGGGGCAGCGAGCAGTACTTC. The J gene is TRBJ2-7, the V gene TRBV4-1, with 8 bases fitting TRBD1. The trim removed 0 bases at V and 6 bases at J, leaving 10 bases unmatched. CDR3 size: 16 residues. Germline CDR1 reads MGHRA; CDR2 reads YSYEKL.

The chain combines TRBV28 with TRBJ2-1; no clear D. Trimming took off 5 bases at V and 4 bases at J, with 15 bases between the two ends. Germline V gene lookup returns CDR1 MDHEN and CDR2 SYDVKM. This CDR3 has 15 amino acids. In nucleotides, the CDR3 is TGTGCCAGCAGTCAAATAGCTGGTGGGTACAATGAGCAGTTCTTC. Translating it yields CASSQIAGGYNEQFF.

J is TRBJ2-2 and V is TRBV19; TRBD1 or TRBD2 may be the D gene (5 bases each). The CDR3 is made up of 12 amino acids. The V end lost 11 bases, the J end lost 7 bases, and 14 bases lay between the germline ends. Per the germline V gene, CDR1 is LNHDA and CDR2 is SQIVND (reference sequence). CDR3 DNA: TGTGCCCACGGGACGGGGAGCGGGGAGCTGTTTTTT. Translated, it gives CAHGTGSGELFF.

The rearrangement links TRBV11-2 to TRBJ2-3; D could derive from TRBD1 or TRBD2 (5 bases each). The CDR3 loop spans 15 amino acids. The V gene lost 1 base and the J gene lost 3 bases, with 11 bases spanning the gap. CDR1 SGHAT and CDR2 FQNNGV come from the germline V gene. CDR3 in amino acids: CASSLGGTLTDTQYF. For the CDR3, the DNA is TGTGCCAGCAGCTTAGGGGGGACCCTTACAGATACGCAGTATTTT.

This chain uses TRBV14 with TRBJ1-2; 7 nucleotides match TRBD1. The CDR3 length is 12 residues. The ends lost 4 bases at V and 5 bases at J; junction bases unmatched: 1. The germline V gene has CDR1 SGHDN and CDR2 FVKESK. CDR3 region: CASSPTGYGYTF. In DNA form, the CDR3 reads TGTGCCAGCAGCCCGACAGGGTATGGCTACACCTTC.

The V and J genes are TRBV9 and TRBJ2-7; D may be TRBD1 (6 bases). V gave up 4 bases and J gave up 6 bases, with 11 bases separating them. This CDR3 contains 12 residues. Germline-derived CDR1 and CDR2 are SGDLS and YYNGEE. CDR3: CASSLQGGEQYF. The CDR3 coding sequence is TGTGCCAGCAGCCTACAGGGTGGCGAGCAGTACTTC.

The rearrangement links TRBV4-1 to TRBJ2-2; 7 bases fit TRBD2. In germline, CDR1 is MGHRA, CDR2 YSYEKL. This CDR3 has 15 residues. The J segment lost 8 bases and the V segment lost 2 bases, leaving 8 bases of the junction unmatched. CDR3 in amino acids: CASSQFLGGTGELFF. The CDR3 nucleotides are TGCGCCAGCAGCCAATTTCTGGGGGGGACGGGGGAGCTGTTTTTT.

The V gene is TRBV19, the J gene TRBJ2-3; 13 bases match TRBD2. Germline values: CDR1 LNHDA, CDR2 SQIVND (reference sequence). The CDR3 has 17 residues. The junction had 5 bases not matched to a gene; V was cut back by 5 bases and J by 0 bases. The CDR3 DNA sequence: TGTGCCAGTAGTGCCACTAGCGGGGGGGATAGCACAGATACGCAGTATTTT. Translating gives CASSATSGGDSTDTQYF. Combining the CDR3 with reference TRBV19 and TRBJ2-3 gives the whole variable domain DGGITQSPKYLFRKEGQNVTLSCEQNLNHDAMYWYRQDPGQGLRLIYYSQIVNDFQKGDIAEGYSVSREKKESFPLTVTSAQKNPTAFYLCASSATSGGDSTDTQYFGPGTRLTVL.

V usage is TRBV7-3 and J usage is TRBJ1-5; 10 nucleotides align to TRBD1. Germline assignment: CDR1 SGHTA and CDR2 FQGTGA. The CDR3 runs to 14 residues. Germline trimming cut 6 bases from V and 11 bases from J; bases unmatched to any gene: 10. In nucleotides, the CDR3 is TGTGCCAGCAGTTTTGGACAGGGGGTATGGTCCCAGCATTTT. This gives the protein CASSFGQGVWSQHF. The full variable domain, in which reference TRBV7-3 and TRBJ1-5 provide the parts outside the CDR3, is GAGVSQTPSNKVTEKGKYVELRCDPISGHTALYWYRQSLGQGPEFLIYFQGTGAADDSGLPNDRFFAVRPEGSVSTLKIQRTERGDSAVYLCASSFGQGVWSQHFGDGTRLSIL.

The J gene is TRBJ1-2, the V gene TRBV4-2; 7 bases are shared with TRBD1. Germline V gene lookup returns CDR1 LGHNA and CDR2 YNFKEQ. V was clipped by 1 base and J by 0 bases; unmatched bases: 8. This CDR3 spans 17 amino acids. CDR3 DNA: TGTGCCAGCAGCCAAGTGTCAGGGGGGTCGCCTAACTATGGCTACACCTTC. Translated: CASSQVSGGSPNYGYTF.

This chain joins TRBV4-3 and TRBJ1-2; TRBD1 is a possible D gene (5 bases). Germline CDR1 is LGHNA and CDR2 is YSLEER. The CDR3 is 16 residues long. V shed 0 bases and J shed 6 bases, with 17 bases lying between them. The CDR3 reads CASSQEQEMAWDGYTF. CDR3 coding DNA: TGCGCCAGCAGCCAAGAACAGGAGATGGCCTGGGATGGCTACACCTTC.

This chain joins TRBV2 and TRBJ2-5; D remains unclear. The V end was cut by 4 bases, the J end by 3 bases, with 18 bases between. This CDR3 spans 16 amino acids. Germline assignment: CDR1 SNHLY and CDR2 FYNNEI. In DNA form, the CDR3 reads TGTGCCAGCAGTGCCGATTCCTCTAAACTGGAAGAGACCCAGTACTTC. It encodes CASSADSSKLEETQYF.

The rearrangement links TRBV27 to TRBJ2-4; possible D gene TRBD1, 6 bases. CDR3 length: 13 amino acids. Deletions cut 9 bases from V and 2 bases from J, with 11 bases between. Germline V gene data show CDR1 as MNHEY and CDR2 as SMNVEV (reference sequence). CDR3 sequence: CASRWGPKNIQYF. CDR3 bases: TGTGCCAGTCGCTGGGGGCCCAAAAACATTCAGTACTTC.

The CDR3 loop reads CASSLGRGGLDTQYF. The CDR3 bases are TGTGCCAGCAGCTTAGGGCGGGGGGGCCTGGATACGCAGTATTTT. The rearrangement joins TRBV7-7 to TRBJ2-3; 9 bases line up with TRBD2. From germline, CDR1 is SSHAT and CDR2 FNYEAQ (reference sequence). CDR3 length equals 15 residues. V lost 1 base and J lost 6; bases outside the gene matches: 5.

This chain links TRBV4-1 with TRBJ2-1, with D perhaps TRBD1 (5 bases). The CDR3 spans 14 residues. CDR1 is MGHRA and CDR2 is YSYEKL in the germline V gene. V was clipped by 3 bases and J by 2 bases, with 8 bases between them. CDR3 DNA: TGCGCCAGCAGCCACCCAGGGACCTACAATGAGCAGTTCTTC. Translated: CASSHPGTYNEQFF.

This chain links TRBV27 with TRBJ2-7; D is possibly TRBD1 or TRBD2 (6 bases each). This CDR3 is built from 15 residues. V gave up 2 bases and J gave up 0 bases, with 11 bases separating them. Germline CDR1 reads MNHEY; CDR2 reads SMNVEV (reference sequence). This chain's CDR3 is CASSLRGLLSYEQYF. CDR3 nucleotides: TGTGCCAGCAGTTTACGGGGGCTCCTCTCCTACGAGCAGTACTTC.

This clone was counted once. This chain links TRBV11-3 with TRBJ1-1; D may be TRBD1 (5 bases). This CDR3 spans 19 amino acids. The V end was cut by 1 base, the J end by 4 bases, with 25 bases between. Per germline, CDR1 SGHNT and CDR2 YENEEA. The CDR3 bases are TGTGCCAGCAGCTTAGGAACACGGAGGGAAAGGAGAAGGGGCACTGAAGCTTTCTTT. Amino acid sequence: CASSLGTRRERRRGTEAFF.

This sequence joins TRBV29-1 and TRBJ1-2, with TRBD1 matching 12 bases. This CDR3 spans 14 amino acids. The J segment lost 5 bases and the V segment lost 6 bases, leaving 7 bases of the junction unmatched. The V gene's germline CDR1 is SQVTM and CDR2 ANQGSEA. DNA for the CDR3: TGCAGCGTGGATCCGGGACAGGGGGCGTATGGCTACACCTTC. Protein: CSVDPGQGAYGYTF.

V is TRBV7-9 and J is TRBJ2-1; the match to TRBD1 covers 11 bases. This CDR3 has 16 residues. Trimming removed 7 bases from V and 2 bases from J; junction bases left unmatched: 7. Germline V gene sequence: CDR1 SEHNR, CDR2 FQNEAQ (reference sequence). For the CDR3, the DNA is TGTGCCAGCACCCCTGGACAGGGGGCCACCTACAATGAGCAGTTCTTC. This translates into CASTPGQGATYNEQFF.

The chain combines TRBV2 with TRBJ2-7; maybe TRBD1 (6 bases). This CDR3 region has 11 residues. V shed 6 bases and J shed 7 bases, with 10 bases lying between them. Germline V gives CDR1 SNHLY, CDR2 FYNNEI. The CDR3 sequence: CASRGTLEQYF. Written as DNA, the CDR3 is TGTGCCAGCAGGGGGACACTAGAGCAGTACTTC. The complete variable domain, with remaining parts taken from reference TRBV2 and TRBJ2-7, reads EPEVTQTPSHQVTQMGQEVILRCVPISNHLYFYWYRQILGQKVEFLVSFYNNEISEKSEIFDDQFSVERPDGSNFTLKIRSTKLEDSAMYFCASRGTLEQYFGPGTRLTVT.

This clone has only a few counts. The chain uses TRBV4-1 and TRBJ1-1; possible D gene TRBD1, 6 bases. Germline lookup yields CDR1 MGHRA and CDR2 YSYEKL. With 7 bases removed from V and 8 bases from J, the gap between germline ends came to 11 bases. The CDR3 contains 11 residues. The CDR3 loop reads CASNSGQEAFF. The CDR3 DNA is TGCGCCAGCAACTCCGGACAGGAAGCTTTCTTT.

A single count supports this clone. The CDR3 here is CASTGGTGGWNEQFF. The DNA for the CDR3 is TGTGCCAGTACCGGGGGGACAGGGGGCTGGAATGAGCAGTTCTTC. The chain recombines TRBV19 with TRBJ2-1, with TRBD1 identical over 12 bases. V was clipped by 7 bases and J by 7 bases; unmatched bases: 8. CDR3 length: 15 amino acids. CDR1 and CDR2 from the germline V gene are LNHDA and SQIVND (reference sequence).